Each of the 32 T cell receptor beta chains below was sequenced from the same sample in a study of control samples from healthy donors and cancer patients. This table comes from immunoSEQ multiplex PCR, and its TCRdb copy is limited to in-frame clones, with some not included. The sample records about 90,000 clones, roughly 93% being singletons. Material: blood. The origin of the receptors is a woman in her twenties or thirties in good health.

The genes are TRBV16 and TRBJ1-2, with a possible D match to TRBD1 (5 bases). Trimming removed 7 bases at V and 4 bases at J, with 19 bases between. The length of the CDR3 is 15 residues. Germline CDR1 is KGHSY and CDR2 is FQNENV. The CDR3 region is CASIPTARTGYGYTF. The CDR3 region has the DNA TGTGCCAGCATTCCGACTGCCCGCACAGGCTATGGCTACACCTTC.

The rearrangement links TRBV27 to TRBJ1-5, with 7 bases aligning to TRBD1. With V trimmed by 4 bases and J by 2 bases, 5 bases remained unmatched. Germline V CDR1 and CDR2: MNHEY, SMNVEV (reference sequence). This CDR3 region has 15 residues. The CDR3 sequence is CASSSGQVGNQPQHF. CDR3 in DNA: TGTGCCAGCAGTTCTGGACAGGTCGGCAATCAGCCCCAGCATTTT.

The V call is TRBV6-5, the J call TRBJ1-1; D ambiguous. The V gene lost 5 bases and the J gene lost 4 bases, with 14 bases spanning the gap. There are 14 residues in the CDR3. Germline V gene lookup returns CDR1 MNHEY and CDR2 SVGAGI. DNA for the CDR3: TGTGCCAGCAGTCCGCTCTCAAGGCCCACTGAAGCTTTCTTT. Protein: CASSPLSRPTEAFF.

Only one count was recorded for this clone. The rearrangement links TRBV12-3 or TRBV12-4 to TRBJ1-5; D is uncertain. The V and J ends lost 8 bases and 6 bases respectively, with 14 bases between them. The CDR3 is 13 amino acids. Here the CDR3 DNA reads TGTGCCAGCGGTCGGGATGCGGGTCAGCCCCAGCATTTT. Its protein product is CASGRDAGQPQHF.

CDR3 residues: CASSYSGGRLGREQFF. The DNA for the CDR3 is TGTGCCAGCAGTTACTCCGGGGGTCGTCTGGGTAGGGAGCAGTTCTTC. The chain uses TRBV6-2 or TRBV6-3 and TRBJ2-1; D may be TRBD2 (6 bases). The V gene lost 0 bases and the J gene lost 10 bases, with 19 bases spanning the gap. Germline CDR1 is MNHEY and CDR2 is SVGEGT. The CDR3 is 16 amino acids.

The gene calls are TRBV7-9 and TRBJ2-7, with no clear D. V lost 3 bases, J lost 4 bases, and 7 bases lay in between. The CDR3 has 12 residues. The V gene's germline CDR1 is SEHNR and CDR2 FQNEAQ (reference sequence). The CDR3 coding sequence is TGTGCCAGCAGCTTCTCCGAGTACGAGCAGTACTTC. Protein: CASSFSEYEQYF.

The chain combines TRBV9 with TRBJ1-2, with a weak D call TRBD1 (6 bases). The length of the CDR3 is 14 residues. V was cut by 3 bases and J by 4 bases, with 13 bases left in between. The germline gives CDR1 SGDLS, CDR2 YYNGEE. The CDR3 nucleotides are TGTGCCAGCAGCGGAACTGGACAGTCCTATGGCTACACCTTC. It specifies CASSGTGQSYGYTF.

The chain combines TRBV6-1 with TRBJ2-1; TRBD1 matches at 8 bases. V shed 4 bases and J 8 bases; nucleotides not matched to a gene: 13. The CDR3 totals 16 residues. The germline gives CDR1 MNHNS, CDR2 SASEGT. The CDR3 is CASSGIGQGISDEQFF. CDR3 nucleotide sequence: TGTGCCAGCAGTGGGATTGGACAGGGAATTAGCGATGAGCAGTTCTTC.

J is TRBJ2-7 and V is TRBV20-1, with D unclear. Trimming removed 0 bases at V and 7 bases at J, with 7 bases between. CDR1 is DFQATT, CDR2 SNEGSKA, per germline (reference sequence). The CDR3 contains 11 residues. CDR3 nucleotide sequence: TGCAGTGCTAGAGATCTGGGTGAGCAGTACTTC. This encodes CSARDLGEQYF.

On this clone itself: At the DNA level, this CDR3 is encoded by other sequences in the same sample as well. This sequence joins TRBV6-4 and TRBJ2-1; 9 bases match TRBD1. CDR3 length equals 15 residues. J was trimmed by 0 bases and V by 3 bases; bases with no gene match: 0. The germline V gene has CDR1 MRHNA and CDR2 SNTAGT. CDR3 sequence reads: CASSETGGSYNEQFF. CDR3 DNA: TGTGCCAGCAGTGAGACAGGGGGCTCCTACAATGAGCAGTTCTTC.

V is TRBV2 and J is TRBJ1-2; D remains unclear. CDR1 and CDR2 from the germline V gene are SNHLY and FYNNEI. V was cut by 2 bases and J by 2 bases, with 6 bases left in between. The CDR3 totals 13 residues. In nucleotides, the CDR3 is TGTGCCAGCAGTGAACAGACCAACTATGGCTACACCTTC. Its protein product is CASSEQTNYGYTF.

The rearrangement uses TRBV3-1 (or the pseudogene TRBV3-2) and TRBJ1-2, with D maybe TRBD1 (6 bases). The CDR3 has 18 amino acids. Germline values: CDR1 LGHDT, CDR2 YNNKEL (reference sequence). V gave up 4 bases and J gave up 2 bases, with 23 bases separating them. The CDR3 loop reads CASSLSSGGQTPNYGYTF. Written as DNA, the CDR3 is TGTGCCAGCAGCCTATCCTCCGGGGGGCAGACCCCGAACTATGGCTACACCTTC.

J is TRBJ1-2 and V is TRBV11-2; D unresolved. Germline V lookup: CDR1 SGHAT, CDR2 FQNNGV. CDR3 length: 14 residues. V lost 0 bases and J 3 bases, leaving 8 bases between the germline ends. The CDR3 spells CASSLEDGYYGYTF. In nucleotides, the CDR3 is TGTGCCAGCAGCTTAGAGGACGGATACTATGGCTACACCTTC.

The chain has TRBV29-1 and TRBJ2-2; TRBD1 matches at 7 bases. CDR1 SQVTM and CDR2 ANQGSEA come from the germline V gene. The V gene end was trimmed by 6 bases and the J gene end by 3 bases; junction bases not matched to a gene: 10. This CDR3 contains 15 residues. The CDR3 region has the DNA TGCAGCGTGGGAAGAACAGGGGCCGACACCGGGGAGCTGTTTTTT. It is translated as CSVGRTGADTGELFF.

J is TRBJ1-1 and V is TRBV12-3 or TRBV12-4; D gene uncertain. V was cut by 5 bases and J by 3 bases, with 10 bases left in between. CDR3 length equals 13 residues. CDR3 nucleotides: TGTGCCAGCAGTGTAACAAGAGACACTGAAGCTTTCTTT. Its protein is CASSVTRDTEAFF.

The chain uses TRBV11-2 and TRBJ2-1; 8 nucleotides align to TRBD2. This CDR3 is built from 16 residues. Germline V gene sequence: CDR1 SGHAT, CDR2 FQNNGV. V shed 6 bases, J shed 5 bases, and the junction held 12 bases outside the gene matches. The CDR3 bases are TGTGCCAGCAGTTACCAACTAGCGGCCTTCAACAATGAGCAGTTCTTC. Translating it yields CASSYQLAAFNNEQFF.

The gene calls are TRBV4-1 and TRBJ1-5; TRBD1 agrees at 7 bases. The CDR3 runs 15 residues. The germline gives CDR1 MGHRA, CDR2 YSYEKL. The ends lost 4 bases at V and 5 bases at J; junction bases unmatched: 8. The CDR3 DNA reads TGCGCCAGCAGCCCGGGGGGAGGGGGCGATCAGCCCCAGCATTTT. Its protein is CASSPGGGGDQPQHF.

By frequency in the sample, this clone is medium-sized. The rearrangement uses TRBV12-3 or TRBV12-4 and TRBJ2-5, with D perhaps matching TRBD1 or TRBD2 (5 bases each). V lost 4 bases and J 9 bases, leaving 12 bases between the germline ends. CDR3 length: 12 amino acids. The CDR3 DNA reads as TGTGCCAGCAGTTCGGGGCCTTGGGCCCAGTACTTC. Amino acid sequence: CASSSGPWAQYF.

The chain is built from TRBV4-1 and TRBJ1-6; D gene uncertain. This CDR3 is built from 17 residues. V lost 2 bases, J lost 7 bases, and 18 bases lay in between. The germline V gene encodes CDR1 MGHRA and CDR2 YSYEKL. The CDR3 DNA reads TGCGCCAGCAGCCAATACATGAGAATTCTGAACAATTCACCCCTCCACTTT. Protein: CASSQYMRILNNSPLHF.

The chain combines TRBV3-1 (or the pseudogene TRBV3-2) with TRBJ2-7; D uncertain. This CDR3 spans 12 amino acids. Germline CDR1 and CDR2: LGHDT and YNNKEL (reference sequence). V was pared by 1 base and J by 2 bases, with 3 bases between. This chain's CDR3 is CASSQVAYEQYF. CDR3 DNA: TGTGCCAGCAGCCAAGTTGCCTACGAGCAGTACTTC.

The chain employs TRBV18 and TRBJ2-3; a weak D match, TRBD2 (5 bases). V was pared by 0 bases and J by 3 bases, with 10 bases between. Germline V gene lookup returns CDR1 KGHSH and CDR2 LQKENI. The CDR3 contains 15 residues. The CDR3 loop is CASSPPGGPTDTQYF. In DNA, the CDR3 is TGTGCCAGCTCACCACCTGGAGGACCAACAGATACGCAGTATTTT.

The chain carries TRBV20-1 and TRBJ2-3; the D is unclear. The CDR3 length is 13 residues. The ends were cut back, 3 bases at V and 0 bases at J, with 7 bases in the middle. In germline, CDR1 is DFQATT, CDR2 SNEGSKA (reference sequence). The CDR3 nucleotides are TGCAGTGCTAGTTTGAAAAGCACAGATACGCAGTATTTT. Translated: CSASLKSTDTQYF.

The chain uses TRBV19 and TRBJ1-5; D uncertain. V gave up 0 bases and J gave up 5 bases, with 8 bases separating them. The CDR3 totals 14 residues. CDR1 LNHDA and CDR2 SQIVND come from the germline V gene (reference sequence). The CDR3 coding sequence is TGTGCCAGTAGTATAGAACAGAGAGATCAGCCCCAGCATTTT. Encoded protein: CASSIEQRDQPQHF.

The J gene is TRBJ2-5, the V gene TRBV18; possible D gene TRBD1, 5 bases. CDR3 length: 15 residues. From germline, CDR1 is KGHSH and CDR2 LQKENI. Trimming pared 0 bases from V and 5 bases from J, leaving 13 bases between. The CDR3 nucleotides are TGTGCCAGCTCACCACCTAGCAGGGAAGGGGAGACCCAGTACTTC. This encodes CASSPPSREGETQYF.

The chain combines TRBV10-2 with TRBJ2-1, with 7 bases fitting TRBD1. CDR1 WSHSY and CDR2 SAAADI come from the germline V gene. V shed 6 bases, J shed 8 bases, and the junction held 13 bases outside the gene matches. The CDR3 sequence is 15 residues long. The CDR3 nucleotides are TGCGCCAGCAGCCAAATATACAGGGGTGTCGATGAGCAGTTCTTC. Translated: CASSQIYRGVDEQFF.

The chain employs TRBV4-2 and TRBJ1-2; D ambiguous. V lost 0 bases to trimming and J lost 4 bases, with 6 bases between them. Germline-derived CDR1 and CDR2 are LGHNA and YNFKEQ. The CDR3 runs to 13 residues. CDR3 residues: CASSQENSYGYTF. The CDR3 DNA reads TGTGCCAGCAGCCAAGAAAACAGCTATGGCTACACCTTC.

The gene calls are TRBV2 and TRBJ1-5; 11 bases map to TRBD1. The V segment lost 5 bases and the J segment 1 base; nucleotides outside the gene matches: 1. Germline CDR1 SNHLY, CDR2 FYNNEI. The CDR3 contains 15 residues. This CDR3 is CASSRDRGSNQPQHF. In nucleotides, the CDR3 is TGTGCCAGCAGTAGGGACAGGGGGAGCAATCAGCCCCAGCATTTT.

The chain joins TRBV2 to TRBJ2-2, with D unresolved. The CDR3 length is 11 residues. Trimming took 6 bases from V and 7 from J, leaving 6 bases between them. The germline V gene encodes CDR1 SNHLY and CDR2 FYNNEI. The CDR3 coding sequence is TGTGCCAGCAGATACAGCGGGGAGCTGTTTTTT. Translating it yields CASRYSGELFF.

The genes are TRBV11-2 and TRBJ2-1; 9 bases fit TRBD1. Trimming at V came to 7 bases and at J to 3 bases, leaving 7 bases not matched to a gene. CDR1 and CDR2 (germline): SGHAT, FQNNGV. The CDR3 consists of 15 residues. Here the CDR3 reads CASTFGQGIYNEQFF. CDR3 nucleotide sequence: TGTGCCAGCACCTTTGGACAGGGGATCTACAATGAGCAGTTCTTC.

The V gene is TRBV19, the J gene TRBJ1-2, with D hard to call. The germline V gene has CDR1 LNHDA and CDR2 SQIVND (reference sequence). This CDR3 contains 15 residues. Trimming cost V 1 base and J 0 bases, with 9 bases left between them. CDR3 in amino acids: CASSIVGSTNYGYTF. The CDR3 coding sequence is TGTGCCAGTAGTATAGTTGGCAGCACTAACTATGGCTACACCTTC.

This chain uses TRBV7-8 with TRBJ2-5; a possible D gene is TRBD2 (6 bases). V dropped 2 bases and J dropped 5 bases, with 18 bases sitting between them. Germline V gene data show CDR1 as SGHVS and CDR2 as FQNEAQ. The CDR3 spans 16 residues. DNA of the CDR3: TGTGCCAGCAGCTTATACCCAGCGGAGGGCGGCGAGACCCAGTACTTC. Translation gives CASSLYPAEGGETQYF.

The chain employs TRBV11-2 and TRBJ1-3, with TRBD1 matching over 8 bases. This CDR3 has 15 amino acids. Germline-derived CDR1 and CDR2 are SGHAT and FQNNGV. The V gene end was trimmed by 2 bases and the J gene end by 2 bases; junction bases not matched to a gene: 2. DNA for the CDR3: TGTGCCAGCAGCTTATCAGGGGGCCCTGGAAACACCATATATTTT. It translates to CASSLSGGPGNTIYF. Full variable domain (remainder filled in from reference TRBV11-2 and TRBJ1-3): EAGVAQSPRYKIIEKRQSVAFWCNPISGHATLYWYQQILGQGPKLLIQFQNNGVVDDSQLPKDRFSAERLKGVDSTLKIQPAKLEDSAVYLCASSLSGGPGNTIYFGEGSWLTVV.